This is a list of T cell receptor beta chains from one sample in a study of tumor-infiltrating lymphocytes in primary liver carcinoma. MiXCR was run by TCRdb on the multiplex PCR reads, yielding one entry per CDR3 protein. The table has about 120,000 distinct CDR3 sequences, 55% to 70% seen once. Sequenced sample: tumor-adjacent normal liver tissue. These receptors all stem from a woman aged 60-70 years with primary liver carcinoma and hepatitis B virus infection. Each CDR3 is given with its conserved first and last residue. The order of the fields is V gene, J gene, D gene, clone size, CDR3 DNA, CDR3 protein. D genes are given only for firm matches. For some rows the clone size is stated as once, few or many, or as a class when expanded; others skip it.

TRBV6-2/TRBV6-3,TRBJ2-7,TRBD1,NA,TGTGCCAGCAGTAGCCCCCCCGGACAGGGAAGCTCCTACGAGCAGTACTTC,CASSSPPGQGSSYEQYF
TRBV6-5,TRBJ2-2,NA,many,TGTGCCAGCGGGAGAAGGAACACCGGGGAGCTGTTTTTT,CASGRRNTGELFF
TRBV5-1,TRBJ2-3,TRBD2,medium-sized,TGCGCCAGCAGCTCGAGCGGGGGGGAGGATACGCAGTATTTT,CASSSSGGEDTQYF
TRBV11-2,TRBJ2-3,TRBD2,medium-sized,TGTGCCAGCAGCTCCGGGACTATTCCCACAGATACGCAGTATTTT,CASSSGTIPTDTQYF
TRBV14,TRBJ1-2,NA,NA,TGTGCCAGCAGCCTTCCTGTGACGCTGACCCATGGCTACACCTTC,CASSLPVTLTHGYTF
TRBV5-4,TRBJ2-6,NA,many,TGTGCCAGCAGCTTGGAGGGGTCTGGGGCCAACGTCCTGACTTTC,CASSLEGSGANVLTF
TRBV25-1,TRBJ2-1,NA,NA,TGTGTCAGTAGACGACAGGCTAATGAGCAGTTCTTC,CVSRRQANEQFF
TRBV29-1,TRBJ2-7,NA,many,TGCAGCGTTGTGCCCAGGGACAAGGGCTACGAGCAGTACTTC,CSVVPRDKGYEQYF
TRBV12-3/TRBV12-4,TRBJ1-1,NA,NA,NA,CASVVGAGTEVFF
TRBV4-1,TRBJ2-2,TRBD2,NA,TGCGCCAGCGGCCGGGAAACTAGCGGGAGAAGGAAGGGGGAGCTGTTTTTT,CASGRETSGRRKGELFF
TRBV11-3,TRBJ2-6,NA,NA,TGTGCCAGCAGCTCTGAAGAGGCGGGTGGGACCAACGTCCTGACTTTC,CASSSEEAGGTNVLTF
TRBV11-2,TRBJ2-5,TRBD1,NA,TGTGCCTGCAGTTGGGACAGGGAAGAGACCCAGTACTTC,CACSWDREETQYF
TRBV12-3/TRBV12-4,TRBJ2-1,TRBD2,once,TGTGCCTACACTTTGGGGCTAGCGGGACTCAATGAGCAGTTCTTC,CAYTLGLAGLNEQFF
TRBV11-1,TRBJ2-1,NA,medium-sized,TGTGCCAGCAGCTTTTTGAGGGGAAAGAGTGAGCAGTTCTTC,CASSFLRGKSEQFF
TRBV6-2/TRBV6-3,TRBJ1-1,NA,few,TGTGCCAGCAATTCCAGGGGTTTTTCGACTGAAGCTTTCTTT,CASNSRGFSTEAFF
TRBV29-1,TRBJ2-6,NA,NA,TGCAGCGTTGCCCCCTCTGGGGCCAACGTCCTGACTTTC,CSVAPSGANVLTF
TRBV11-2,TRBJ2-1,NA,NA,TGTCCCAACAGCTTAGATCTGACGGGTGAGGGCGATGAGCAGTTCTTC,CPNSLDLTGEGDEQFF
TRBV29-1,TRBJ2-3,NA,many,TGCAGCGTTGGCGGGACGGCAGATACGCAGTATTTT,CSVGGTADTQYF
TRBV7-8,TRBJ2-7,NA,NA,TGTGTCAGCAGCTTAGCAAGGCGGTCCTACGACCAGTACTTC,CVSSLARRSYDQYF
TRBV11-3,TRBJ2-1,TRBD2,NA,TGTGCCAATACCATCGGGACTAGCATTTACAATGAGCAGTTCTTC,CANTIGTSIYNEQFF
TRBV29-1,TRBJ2-5,TRBD2,once,TGCATCGTTGAAATAGCGGGAGCCGCTCAGGAGACCCAGTACTTC,CIVEIAGAAQETQYF
TRBV6-5,TRBJ2-7,TRBD1,NA,TGTGCCACCAGTTATTCCGCCCCGGGACAGAGCTCCTACGATCAGTACTTC,CATSYSAPGQSSYDQYF
TRBV4-1,TRBJ2-7,TRBD2,many,TGCGCCAGCAGCCATGTTACTAGCGGGAGGGCCTGGCAGTACTTC,CASSHVTSGRAWQYF